This entry lists 23 T cell receptor beta chains sequenced from one sample in a study of blood T cell repertoires in COVID-19. Sequenced by immunoSEQ multiplex PCR; TCRdb stores in-frame clones only, minus some. The data contain a few hundred thousand clones, 86% of them singletons. Source material: peripheral blood. These receptors were taken from a woman aged 45 to 65 with acute or convalescent COVID-19.

This CDR3 is CASSVQGDSNQPQHF. The CDR3 DNA follows: TGTGCCAGCAGCGTTCAGGGTGATAGCAATCAGCCCCAGCATTTT. The chain couples TRBV9 to TRBJ1-5, with a tentative D call TRBD1 (5 bases). Germline CDR1 SGDLS, CDR2 YYNGEE. V was trimmed by 2 bases and J by 0 bases, leaving 9 bases between them. This CDR3 comprises 15 residues. The whole variable domain, filled in from reference TRBV9 and TRBJ1-5, reads DSGVTQTPKHLITATGQRVTLRCSPRSGDLSVYWYQQSLDQGLQFLIQYYNGEERAKGNILERFSAQQFPDLHSELNLSSLELGDSALYFCASSVQGDSNQPQHFGDGTRLSIL.

The V gene is TRBV27, the J gene TRBJ1-2; the match to TRBD1 covers 9 bases. Germline values: CDR1 MNHEY, CDR2 SMNVEV (reference sequence). J was trimmed by 7 bases and V by 1 base; bases with no gene match: 10. The CDR3 length is 16 residues. CDR3 protein: CASSLYGDREEGGYTF. CDR3 sequence (DNA): TGTGCCAGCAGTTTATACGGGGACAGGGAAGAAGGTGGCTACACCTTC.

The V and J genes are TRBV18 and TRBJ2-2; maybe TRBD1 (7 bases). Trimming removed 2 bases from V and 0 bases from J, with 19 bases in between. This CDR3 is built from 19 residues. CDR1 KGHSH and CDR2 LQKENI come from the germline V gene. The CDR3 DNA reads as TGTGCCAGCTCACCATTCACCAGGGGGGCCCTCTCGAACACCGGGGAGCTGTTTTTT. Amino acid sequence: CASSPFTRGALSNTGELFF.

J is TRBJ2-3 and V is TRBV20-1; 11 bases match TRBD2. V was pared by 3 bases and J by 5 bases, with 7 bases of the junction left unmatched. The V gene's germline CDR1 is DFQATT and CDR2 SNEGSKA (reference sequence). The CDR3 consists of 15 residues. The CDR3 region is CSASKLAGDRDTQYF. The CDR3 bases are TGCAGTGCTAGTAAACTAGCGGGAGATCGAGATACGCAGTATTTT.

The chain couples TRBV28 to TRBJ2-4; tentative D call: TRBD1 (5 bases). V was shortened by 6 bases and J by 11 bases, with 14 bases between the two germline ends. Germline CDR1 reads MDHEN; CDR2 reads SYDVKM. This CDR3 is 12 amino acids long. CDR3 sequence reads: CASRDQGFVQYF. The CDR3 coding sequence is TGTGCCAGCAGGGATCAGGGCTTCGTTCAGTACTTC.

This clone occurred once. This chain joins TRBV4-1 and TRBJ2-3; possibly TRBD2 for D (6 bases). The germline V gene encodes CDR1 MGHRA and CDR2 YSYEKL. This CDR3 spans 14 amino acids. V was pared by 4 bases and J by 4 bases, with 12 bases between. CDR3 bases: TGCGCCAGCAGCCTGACTAGTTACGCAGATACGCAGTATTTT. It codes for CASSLTSYADTQYF.

This chain joins TRBV7-9 and TRBJ2-7, with D hard to call. V lost 3 bases and J 0 bases, leaving 12 bases between the germline ends. The CDR3 spans 15 residues. CDR1 is SEHNR and CDR2 is FQNEAQ in the germline V gene (reference sequence). The CDR3 loop is CASSFGGGSSYEQYF. In DNA, the CDR3 is TGTGCCAGCAGCTTCGGCGGCGGTAGCTCCTACGAGCAGTACTTC.

V usage is TRBV4-2 and J usage is TRBJ1-1; D unresolved. Germline V gives CDR1 LGHNA, CDR2 YNFKEQ. V was shortened by 0 bases and J by 2 bases, with 10 bases between the two germline ends. The CDR3 runs to 15 residues. In DNA form, the CDR3 reads TGTGCCAGCAGCCAAGACGGGATAATAAACACTGAAGCTTTCTTT. Its protein product is CASSQDGIINTEAFF.

This clone was seen a few times. This chain links TRBV5-1 with TRBJ1-6, with a tentative D call TRBD1 (6 bases). This CDR3 is 16 amino acids long. Germline V gene lookup returns CDR1 SGHRS and CDR2 YFSETQ. V was trimmed by 0 bases and J by 5 bases, leaving 12 bases between them. The chain's CDR3 is CASSLAQGSDNSPLHF. CDR3 sequence (DNA): TGCGCCAGCAGCTTGGCTCAGGGGAGTGATAATTCACCCCTCCACTTT. Full variable domain (remainder filled in from reference TRBV5-1 and TRBJ1-6): KAGVTQTPRYLIKTRGQQVTLSCSPISGHRSVSWYQQTPGQGLQFLFEYFSETQRNKGNFPGRFSGRQFSNSRSEMNVSTLELGDSALYLCASSLAQGSDNSPLHFGNGTRLTVT.

V usage is TRBV7-8 and J usage is TRBJ2-3, with TRBD1 identical over 9 bases. Germline lookup yields CDR1 SGHVS and CDR2 FQNEAQ. V was clipped by 1 base and J by 4 bases; unmatched bases: 6. The CDR3 covers 16 residues. CDR3 loop: CASSLEPGQGPDTQYF. CDR3 coding DNA: TGTGCCAGCAGCTTAGAGCCGGGACAGGGTCCAGATACGCAGTATTTT. Variable domain in full (rest from reference TRBV7-8 and TRBJ2-3): GAGVSQSPRYKVAKRGQDVALRCDPISGHVSLFWYQQALGQGPEFLTYFQNEAQLDKSGLPSDRFFAERPEGSVSTLKIQRTQQEDSAVYLCASSLEPGQGPDTQYFGPGTRLTVL.

The rearrangement links TRBV7-2 to TRBJ2-3, with D tentatively TRBD2 (7 bases). The V gene lost 4 bases and the J gene lost 4 bases, with 15 bases spanning the gap. The CDR3 is 15 residues long. Germline V gives CDR1 SGHTA, CDR2 FQGNSA. CDR3 sequence: CASSYGSGGADTQYF. CDR3 DNA sequence: TGTGCCAGCAGCTATGGGTCGGGGGGCGCAGATACGCAGTATTTT.

V usage is TRBV4-2 and J usage is TRBJ1-5; no firm D call. Germline V lookup: CDR1 LGHNA, CDR2 YNFKEQ. The CDR3 is 15 residues long. The V end lost 0 bases, the J end lost 2 bases, and 8 bases lay between the germline ends. The CDR3 coding sequence is TGTGCCAGCAGCCAAGACCCCCAGGGCAATCAGCCCCAGCATTTT. Translating it yields CASSQDPQGNQPQHF.

This chain joins TRBV9 and TRBJ2-7, with TRBD2 matching over 7 bases. V dropped 6 bases and J dropped 6; count of bases not matched to a gene: 12. Looked up from germline, CDR1 is SGDLS and CDR2 is YYNGEE. The CDR3 length is 14 residues. The CDR3 coding sequence is TGTGCCAGCAAAGGGGACCTAGCGGCCGGCGAGCAGTACTTC. Translated: CASKGDLAAGEQYF. Complete variable domain (other parts from reference TRBV9 and TRBJ2-7): DSGVTQTPKHLITATGQRVTLRCSPRSGDLSVYWYQQSLDQGLQFLIQYYNGEERAKGNILERFSAQQFPDLHSELNLSSLELGDSALYFCASKGDLAAGEQYFGPGTRLTVT.

The chain employs TRBV5-1 and TRBJ2-1; 8 bases line up with TRBD2. This CDR3 region has 14 residues. The ends lost 3 bases at V and 14 bases at J; junction bases unmatched: 13. Germline V CDR1 and CDR2: SGHRS, YFSETQ. This CDR3 reads CASSSQDVAGSEFF. CDR3 sequence (DNA): TGCGCCAGCAGCTCCCAGGATGTAGCGGGATCAGAGTTCTTC.

This clone came up a few times. The chain has TRBV19 and TRBJ1-1; D call uncertain. This CDR3 comprises 13 residues. Germline V CDR1 and CDR2: LNHDA, SQIVND (reference sequence). V lost 2 bases and J lost 1, with 5 bases in between. For the CDR3, the DNA is TGTGCCAGTAGTATACAGAAGAACACTGAAGCTTTCTTT. This encodes CASSIQKNTEAFF.

The chain has TRBV7-8 and TRBJ2-7; 7 bases line up with TRBD2. The CDR3 is 15 residues long. Trimming took 4 bases from V and 2 from J; bases not matched to a gene: 8. Germline CDR1 SGHVS, CDR2 FQNEAQ. In nucleotides, the CDR3 is TGTGCCAGCAGCTCTCGGCGGGGGAAAGCCTACGAGCAGTACTTC. Its protein product is CASSSRRGKAYEQYF.

This sequence joins TRBV20-1 and TRBJ1-2, with unresolved D. The CDR3 contains 11 residues. Trimming left V 2 bases short and J 4 bases short, with 5 bases between. CDR1 and CDR2 from the germline V gene are DFQATT and SNEGSKA (reference sequence). CDR3 DNA sequence: TGCAGTGCTAGACCCTTCTATGGCTACACCTTC. Protein: CSARPFYGYTF.

The rearrangement links TRBV9 to TRBJ2-2; D is ambiguous. The CDR3 has 13 residues. Looked up from germline, CDR1 is SGDLS and CDR2 is YYNGEE. V gave up 2 bases and J gave up 6 bases, with 8 bases separating them. In DNA, the CDR3 is TGTGCCAGCAGCGTCTTAGTTTCCGGGGAGCTGTTTTTT. Its translation is CASSVLVSGELFF.

CDR3 nucleotides: TGTGCCAGCAGCCAGGGGGGACCCGGTAGCAATCAGCCCCAGCATTTT. As protein: CASSQGGPGSNQPQHF. The rearrangement uses TRBV9 and TRBJ1-5; 7 nucleotides match TRBD1. Germline-derived CDR1 and CDR2 are SGDLS and YYNGEE. The trim removed 4 bases at V and 0 bases at J, leaving 7 bases unmatched. This CDR3 is built from 16 residues. Variable domain in full (rest from reference TRBV9 and TRBJ1-5): DSGVTQTPKHLITATGQRVTLRCSPRSGDLSVYWYQQSLDQGLQFLIQYYNGEERAKGNILERFSAQQFPDLHSELNLSSLELGDSALYFCASSQGGPGSNQPQHFGDGTRLSIL.

V gene TRBV4-2 combines with J gene TRBJ2-5; D may be TRBD1 (7 bases). V dropped 1 base and J dropped 5 bases, with 8 bases sitting between them. CDR3 length: 13 residues. Germline lookup yields CDR1 LGHNA and CDR2 YNFKEQ. The CDR3 region is CASSQAGGETQYF. The CDR3 DNA reads as TGTGCCAGCAGCCAAGCAGGGGGGGAGACCCAGTACTTC.

The gene calls are TRBV5-1 and TRBJ2-7; perhaps TRBD1 as D (5 bases). The CDR3 is made up of 11 amino acids. V lost 2 bases to trimming and J lost 9 bases, with 9 bases between them. Germline lookup yields CDR1 SGHRS and CDR2 YFSETQ. The CDR3 region has the DNA TGCGCCAGCAGCTTACTTCAGGGGCAGTACTTC. Protein product: CASSLLQGQYF.

This chain uses TRBV7-8 with TRBJ2-3; D is unresolved. The germline CDR1 and CDR2 sequences are SGHVS and FQNEAQ. CDR3 size: 17 residues. The V gene lost 5 bases and the J gene lost 0 bases, with 18 bases spanning the gap. DNA for the CDR3: TGTGCCAGCAGCCCGCCGCTAAGACTCGGCAGCACAGATACGCAGTATTTT. This codes for CASSPPLRLGSTDTQYF. The complete variable domain, with remaining parts taken from reference TRBV7-8 and TRBJ2-3, reads GAGVSQSPRYKVAKRGQDVALRCDPISGHVSLFWYQQALGQGPEFLTYFQNEAQLDKSGLPSDRFFAERPEGSVSTLKIQRTQQEDSAVYLCASSPPLRLGSTDTQYFGPGTRLTVL.

This chain links TRBV28 with TRBJ2-7, with a weak D call TRBD2 (5 bases). The V gene's germline CDR1 is MDHEN and CDR2 SYDVKM. Trimming shortened V by 3 bases and J by 2 bases, and 17 bases separated the two germline ends. The CDR3 has 16 residues. The CDR3: CASSFWRLGNPYEQYF. The CDR3 DNA follows: TGTGCCAGCAGTTTCTGGCGCCTCGGGAACCCCTACGAGCAGTACTTC.